This T cell receptor (beta chain) was identified in a study of breast tumors, draining lymph nodes, adjacent tissues. This clonotype was observed a few times. Its antigen is unidentified. TCRdb ran MiXCR on the multiplex PCR reads and lists one entry per CDR3 protein. The sample has 290,000 or so distinct CDR3 sequences, about 30% seen once. Points from the study as a whole: Tumor T cell lymph node origin was a supported hypothesis, not proven. Tumors had less TCR diversity than lymph nodes, more than nontumor tissue. Luminal-like breast cancer showed significantly greater tumor-nontumor repertoire similarity than basal-like breast cancer did. The data were judged consistent with most tumor T cells coming from lymph node and expanding in tumor.

Breast cancer patients provided tissue from their axillary draining lymph nodes. The germline gives CDR1 MNHEY, CDR2 SVGEGT. The CDR3 sequence is 12 residues long. Trimming left V 5 bases short and J 3 bases short, with 8 bases between. The sequenced sample was axillary lymph node tissue. This TCR was recovered from a female donor with breast cancer. Some clones in this sample may be carry-over from other donors' samples. The chain joins TRBV6-2 or TRBV6-3 to TRBJ2-7; tentatively, D is TRBD1 (6 bases). The CDR3 reads CASSTGIYEQYF. The CDR3 bases are TGTGCCAGCAGTACAGGGATCTACGAGCAGTACTTC.